This TCR beta chain stems from a study of technical replicates of blood from a few donors. Assay used: immunoSEQ multiplex PCR; TCRdb lists only in-frame clones, some missing. The sample has approximately 73,000 clones; about 96% are singletons. Trimming left V 0 bases short and J 2 bases short, with 9 bases between. CDR1 is SGHRS and CDR2 is YFSETQ in the germline V gene. The CDR3 extends over 14 amino acids. This chain uses TRBV5-1 with TRBJ2-7, with TRBD1 as a possible D gene (5 bases). Material: T cells isolated from PBMCs. The source is a human donor in good health. The CDR3: CASSLDRWTYEQYF. The DNA of the CDR3 is TGCGCCAGCAGCTTGGACAGGTGGACCTACGAGCAGTACTTC. Full variable domain (remainder filled in from reference TRBV5-1 and TRBJ2-7): KAGVTQTPRYLIKTRGQQVTLSCSPISGHRSVSWYQQTPGQGLQFLFEYFSETQRNKGNFPGRFSGRQFSNSRSEMNVSTLELGDSALYLCASSLDRWTYEQYFGPGTRLTVT.